This TCR beta chain emerged from a study of shared clonotypes between healthy human individuals. Profiling relied on immunoSEQ multiplex PCR, and the TCRdb table lists in-frame clones only, not all of them. Among around 330,000 clones, approximately 79% were seen once, and the ten largest hold about a tenth. Trimming left V 6 bases short and J 6 bases short, with 17 bases between. The germline V gene has CDR1 MNHNS and CDR2 SASEGT. The CDR3 has 15 residues. The rearrangement joins TRBV6-1 to TRBJ2-2, with a possible D match to TRBD2 (5 bases). The TCR was taken from a man aged 30 to 39 in good health. The sequenced material came from memory CD4+ T cells sorted from blood. As to subset: CD45RA-negative fraction. The CDR3 nucleotides are TGTGCCAGCAGGGCAAATCTCGGGATATCCGGGGAGCTGTTTTTT. This translates into CASRANLGISGELFF.